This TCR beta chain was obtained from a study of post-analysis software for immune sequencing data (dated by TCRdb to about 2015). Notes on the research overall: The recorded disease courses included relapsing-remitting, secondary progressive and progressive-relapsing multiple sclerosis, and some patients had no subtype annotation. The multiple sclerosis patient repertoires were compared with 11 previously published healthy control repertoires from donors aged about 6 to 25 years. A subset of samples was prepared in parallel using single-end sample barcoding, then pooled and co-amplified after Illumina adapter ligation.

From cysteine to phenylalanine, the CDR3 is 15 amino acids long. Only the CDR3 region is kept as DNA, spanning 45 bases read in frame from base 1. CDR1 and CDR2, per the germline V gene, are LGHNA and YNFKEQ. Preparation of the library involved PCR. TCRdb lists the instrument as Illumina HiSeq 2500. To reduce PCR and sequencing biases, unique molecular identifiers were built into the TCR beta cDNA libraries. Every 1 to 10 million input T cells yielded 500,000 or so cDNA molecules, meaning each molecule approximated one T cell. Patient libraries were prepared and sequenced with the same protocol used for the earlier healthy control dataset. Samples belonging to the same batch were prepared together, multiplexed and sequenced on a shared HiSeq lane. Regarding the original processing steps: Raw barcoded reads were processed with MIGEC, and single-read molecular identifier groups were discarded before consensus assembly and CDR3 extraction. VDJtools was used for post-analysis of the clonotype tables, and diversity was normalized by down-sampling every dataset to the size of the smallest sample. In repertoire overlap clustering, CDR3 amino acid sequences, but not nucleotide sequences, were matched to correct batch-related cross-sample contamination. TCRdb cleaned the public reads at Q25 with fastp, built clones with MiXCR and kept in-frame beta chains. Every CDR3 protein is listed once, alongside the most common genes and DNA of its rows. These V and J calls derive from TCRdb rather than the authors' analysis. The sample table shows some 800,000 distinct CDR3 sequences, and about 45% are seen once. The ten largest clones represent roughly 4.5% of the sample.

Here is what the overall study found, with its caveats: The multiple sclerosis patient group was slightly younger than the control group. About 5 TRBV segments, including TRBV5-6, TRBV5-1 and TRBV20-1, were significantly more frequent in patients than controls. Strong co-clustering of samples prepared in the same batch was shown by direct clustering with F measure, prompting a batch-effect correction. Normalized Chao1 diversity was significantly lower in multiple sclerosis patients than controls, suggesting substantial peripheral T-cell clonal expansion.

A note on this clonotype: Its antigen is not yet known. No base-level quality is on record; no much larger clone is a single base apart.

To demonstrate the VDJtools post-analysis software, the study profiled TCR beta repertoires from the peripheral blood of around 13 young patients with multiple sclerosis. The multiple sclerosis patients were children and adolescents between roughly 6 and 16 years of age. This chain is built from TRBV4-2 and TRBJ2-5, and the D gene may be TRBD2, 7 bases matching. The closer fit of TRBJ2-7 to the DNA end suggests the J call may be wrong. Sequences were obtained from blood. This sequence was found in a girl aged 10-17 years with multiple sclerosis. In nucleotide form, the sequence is TGTGCCAGCAGCCAAGTCGGGGGGCTTAGGCACGAGCAGTACTTC. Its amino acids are CASSQVGGLRHEQYF.